One and the same sample provided the 27 T cell receptor beta chains below, sequenced in a study of human T cells and chemical hapten exposure. TCRdb recomputed calls from the RACE reads with MiXCR, one row per CDR3 protein. The table shows 180,000 or so distinct CDR3 sequences, with about 31% occurring only once. Indicated time point: pre-sensitization, week 0. As to treatment: therapeutic diphenylcyclopropenone sensitization with weekly scalp DPC. The material sequenced was whole blood, taken in connection with sensitization to the hapten diphenylcyclopropenone (DPC). All receptors derive from a woman in her 30s with alopecia areata. Some clones in this sample may be carry-over from other donors' samples.

The genes are TRBV6-2 or TRBV6-3 and TRBJ2-7; D call uncertain. V was shortened by 6 bases and J by 5 bases, with 17 bases between the two germline ends. CDR3 size: 14 residues. Germline CDR1 is MNHEY and CDR2 is SVGEGT. The CDR3 spells CASRPSQRSHEQYF. CDR3 DNA: TGTGCCAGCAGGCCCAGCCAACGTTCCCACGAGCAGTACTTC.

This clonotype has ten or more counts. This chain joins TRBV3-1 and TRBJ2-5, with no clear D. The CDR3 extends over 12 amino acids. V was shortened by 5 bases and J by 1 base, with 5 bases between the two germline ends. Germline CDR1 is LGHDT and CDR2 is YNNKEL (reference sequence). The CDR3 DNA sequence: TGTGCCAGCAGCGACCTCCAAGAGACCCAGTACTTC. The encoded protein is CASSDLQETQYF.

The table lists this clonotype with many counts. The chain links TRBV28 to TRBJ2-7; D is perhaps TRBD1 (5 bases). Germline loops: CDR1 MDHEN, CDR2 SYDVKM. The V and J ends lost 8 bases and 4 bases respectively, with 9 bases between them. This CDR3 is built from 11 residues. CDR3 loop: CASGPGYEQYF. The CDR3 DNA reads as TGTGCCAGCGGTCCAGGGTACGAGCAGTACTTC. Full variable domain (rest looked up from reference TRBV28 and TRBJ2-7): DVKVTQSSRYLVKRTGEKVFLECVQDMDHENMFWYRQDPGLGLRLIYFSYDVKMKEKGDIPEGYSVSREKKERFSLILESASTNQTSMYLCASGPGYEQYFGPGTRLTVT.

This clonotype was picked up a small number of times. The chain is built from TRBV29-1 and TRBJ2-5; D remains ambiguous. Trimming shortened V by 4 bases and J by 3 bases, and 9 bases separated the two germline ends. The length of the CDR3 is 12 residues. Germline V gene sequence: CDR1 SQVTM, CDR2 ANQGSEA. This CDR3 is CSVGVSKETQYF. The CDR3 nucleotides are TGCAGCGTTGGGGTCAGTAAAGAGACCCAGTACTTC. The whole variable domain, remainder taken from reference TRBV29-1 and TRBJ2-5, is SAVISQKPSRDICQRGTSLTIQCQVDSQVTMMFWYRQQPGQSLTLIATANQGSEATYESGFVIDKFPISRPNLTFSTLTVSNMSPEDSSIYLCSVGVSKETQYFGPGTRLLVL.

The CDR3 nucleotides are TGTGCCAGCAGCTTAGTGGGCTATAGCAATCAGCCCCAGCATTTT. Protein sequence: CASSLVGYSNQPQHF. The chain is built from TRBV11-2 and TRBJ1-5; D remains unclear. The V and J ends lost 1 base and 0 bases respectively, with 7 bases between them. CDR1 and CDR2 from the germline V gene are SGHAT and FQNNGV. This CDR3 comprises 15 residues.

The genes are TRBV11-2 and TRBJ1-1; D remains ambiguous. The CDR3 loop spans 14 amino acids. Germline values: CDR1 SGHAT, CDR2 FQNNGV. V dropped 2 bases and J dropped 10 bases, with 17 bases sitting between them. CDR3 in amino acids: CASSLPLGPSGAFF. CDR3 coding DNA: TGTGCCAGCAGCTTACCCCTTGGACCCAGCGGAGCTTTCTTT. The variable domain in full, completed from reference TRBV11-2 and TRBJ1-1, reads EAGVAQSPRYKIIEKRQSVAFWCNPISGHATLYWYQQILGQGPKLLIQFQNNGVVDDSQLPKDRFSAERLKGVDSTLKIQPAKLEDSAVYLCASSLPLGPSGAFFGQGTRLTVV.

This clonotype occurred a few times. The V and J genes are TRBV10-3 and TRBJ1-3; TRBD1 matches at 7 bases. The CDR3 contains 14 residues. The junction had 2 bases not matched to a gene; V was cut back by 4 bases and J by 2 bases. Germline V CDR1 and CDR2: ENHRY, SYGVKD. CDR3 sequence (DNA): TGTGCCATCAGTGGACAGGGAGCTGGAAACACCATATATTTT. Translated, it gives CAISGQGAGNTIYF.

This clonotype has only a few counts. The chain recombines TRBV10-3 with TRBJ2-5; D is possibly TRBD2 (6 bases). The V end lost 5 bases, the J end lost 5 bases, and 18 bases lay between the germline ends. The CDR3 runs to 15 residues. Germline loops: CDR1 ENHRY, CDR2 SYGVKD. The CDR3 is CAISSQVGTWETQYF. DNA for the CDR3: TGTGCCATCAGTTCACAGGTGGGGACTTGGGAGACCCAGTACTTC.

The chain is built from TRBV12-3 or TRBV12-4 and TRBJ1-5; 7 bases match TRBD1. This CDR3 comprises 14 residues. Trimming took 4 bases from V and 6 from J; bases not matched to a gene: 6. The CDR3: CASSSRQGGQPQHF. The DNA for the CDR3 is TGTGCCAGCAGTTCAAGACAGGGAGGTCAGCCCCAGCATTTT.

This clonotype has just a few counts. The chain carries TRBV7-8 and TRBJ2-4, with 10 bases that match TRBD2. This CDR3 has 16 amino acids. Germline trimming cut 1 base from V and 1 base from J; bases unmatched to any gene: 1. CDR1 is SGHVS, CDR2 FQNEAQ, per germline. The CDR3 region is CASSLVAGGAKNIQYF. CDR3 sequence (DNA): TGTGCCAGCAGCTTAGTAGCGGGGGGCGCCAAAAACATTCAGTACTTC.

This clonotype has at least ten counts. The J gene is TRBJ2-7, the V gene TRBV28; either TRBD1 or TRBD2 may fit D (6 bases each). The CDR3 extends over 14 amino acids. Trimming stripped 3 bases from V and 1 base from J, with 10 bases between. Germline CDR1 MDHEN, CDR2 SYDVKM. The CDR3 reads CASSFGGASYEQYF. Written as DNA, the CDR3 is TGTGCCAGCAGTTTCGGGGGCGCTTCCTACGAGCAGTACTTC.

As for this clonotype: The junction and the germline gene differ at one end; a read error may be behind it. The V call is TRBV7-9, the J call TRBJ2-2; weak D call: TRBD1 (6 bases). Germline V gene data show CDR1 as SEHNR and CDR2 as FQNEAQ (reference sequence). The CDR3 is 15 residues long. The CDR3 region is CVSSLDRRGTGELFF. The DNA of the CDR3 is TGTGTCAGCAGCTTAGATCGCAGGGGAACCGGGGAGCTGTTTTTT.

The chain combines TRBV27 with TRBJ2-5, with D unresolved. V lost 5 bases and J lost 4, with 14 bases in between. The CDR3 spans 14 residues. Looked up from germline, CDR1 is MNHEY and CDR2 is SMNVEV (reference sequence). CDR3 loop: CASSPRFYSETQYF. In DNA form, the CDR3 reads TGTGCCAGCAGTCCTCGTTTCTATTCAGAGACCCAGTACTTC.

The table lists this clonotype with a few counts. V gene TRBV2 combines with J gene TRBJ1-1; D is ambiguous. V lost 7 bases to trimming and J lost 0 bases, with 12 bases between them. Germline CDR1 is SNHLY and CDR2 is FYNNEI. This CDR3 region has 14 residues. CDR3: CASKQEGMNTEAFF. DNA of the CDR3: TGTGCCAGCAAGCAGGAAGGAATGAACACTGAAGCTTTCTTT.

In this sample, this clonotype turned up a few times. The genes are TRBV24-1 and TRBJ1-2; D perhaps matches TRBD1 (5 bases). CDR3 length: 17 amino acids. With 4 bases removed from V and 2 bases from J, the gap between germline ends came to 19 bases. Germline assignment: CDR1 KGHDR and CDR2 SFDVKD. CDR3 bases: TGTGCCACCAGTGACCGCAGACAGCCCCACGTCAACTATGGCTACACCTTC. This translates into CATSDRRQPHVNYGYTF.

This clonotype turned up a few times. The chain recombines TRBV5-1 with TRBJ2-2; D might be TRBD1 or TRBD2, each matching 5 bases. Trimming took off 2 bases at V and 0 bases at J, with 8 bases between the two ends. The germline CDR1 and CDR2 sequences are SGHRS and YFSETQ. The CDR3 has 15 amino acids. The CDR3 loop is CASSFGTTNTGELFF. Written as DNA, the CDR3 is TGCGCCAGCAGCTTTGGGACCACGAACACCGGGGAGCTGTTTTTT.

The CDR3 is CASSPLTGAPQETQYF. The CDR3 DNA is TGTGCCAGCAGTCCATTGACAGGGGCTCCACAAGAGACCCAGTACTTC. The chain carries TRBV6-1 and TRBJ2-5; TRBD1 matches at 8 bases. The CDR3 has 16 amino acids. V lost 5 bases, J lost 2 bases, and 10 bases stayed unmatched. Germline-derived CDR1 and CDR2 are MNHNS and SASEGT.

CDR3 nucleotide sequence: TGTGCCAGCAGCTTACAGGAAGGCACTGAAGCTTTCTTT. Translating gives CASSLQEGTEAFF. The chain recombines TRBV11-3 with TRBJ1-1; unclear D gene. The CDR3 has 13 residues. Trimming left V 2 bases short and J 4 bases short, with 8 bases between. The V gene's germline CDR1 is SGHNT and CDR2 YENEEA. Using reference TRBV11-3 and TRBJ1-1 for the parts outside the CDR3, the full variable domain is EAGVVQSPRYKIIEKKQPVAFWCNPISGHNTLYWYLQNLGQGPELLIRYENEEAVDDSQLPKDRFSAERLKGVDSTLKIQPAELGDSAVYLCASSLQEGTEAFFGQGTRLTVV.

This CDR3 reads CASSLEGRGGEDEQFF. In DNA form, the CDR3 reads TGCGCCAGCAGCTTGGAGGGCCGGGGCGGAGAGGATGAGCAGTTCTTC. The rearrangement joins TRBV5-1 to TRBJ2-1; D is perhaps TRBD1 or TRBD2 (5 bases each). This CDR3 is 16 amino acids long. CDR1 is SGHRS, CDR2 YFSETQ, per germline. V lost 0 bases to trimming and J lost 8 bases, with 18 bases between them.

V is TRBV20-1 and J is TRBJ2-7; 10 bases match TRBD2. CDR1 DFQATT and CDR2 SNEGSKA come from the germline V gene (reference sequence). The CDR3 runs 14 residues. J was trimmed by 3 bases and V by 1 base; bases with no gene match: 3. The CDR3 protein is CSARGTSGYYEQYF. The CDR3 coding sequence is TGCAGTGCTAGAGGGACTAGCGGATACTACGAGCAGTACTTC.

This chain connects TRBV18 to TRBJ1-6; 7 bases align to TRBD1. J gave up 9 bases and V 3 bases, and 5 bases lay outside the gene matches. The CDR3 length is 14 residues. Per the germline V gene, CDR1 is KGHSH and CDR2 is LQKENI. The CDR3 reads CASSPTGIFSPLHF. The CDR3 DNA reads TGTGCCAGCTCACCGACAGGGATATTTTCACCCCTCCACTTT. Filled out from reference TRBV18 and TRBJ1-6, the complete variable domain reads NAGVMQNPRHLVRRRGQEARLRCSPMKGHSHVYWYRQLPEEGLKFMVYLQKENIIDESGMPKERFSAEFPKEGPSILRIQQVVRGDSAAYFCASSPTGIFSPLHFGNGTRLTVT.

The chain couples TRBV7-9 to TRBJ2-3; 7 positions agree with TRBD2. V was clipped by 6 bases and J by 0 bases; unmatched bases: 3. The CDR3 contains 14 residues. Germline values: CDR1 SEHNR, CDR2 FQNEAQ (reference sequence). This CDR3 reads CASRASGSTDTQYF. The DNA for the CDR3 is TGTGCCAGCAGGGCTAGCGGAAGCACAGATACGCAGTATTTT.

V and J are TRBV27 and TRBJ1-2; tentative D call: TRBD1 (6 bases). Deletions cut 4 bases from V and 2 bases from J, with 14 bases between. CDR1 and CDR2 from the germline V gene are MNHEY and SMNVEV (reference sequence). The CDR3 contains 15 residues. The CDR3 bases are TGTGCCAGCAGTTCAGTGGACAGTCCCAACTATGGCTACACCTTC. As protein: CASSSVDSPNYGYTF.

V and J are TRBV6-1 and TRBJ2-7; the match to TRBD1 covers 7 bases. The CDR3 spans 13 residues. V lost 11 bases to trimming and J lost 6 bases; unmatched junction nucleotides: 13. Germline values: CDR1 MNHNS, CDR2 SASEGT. Here the CDR3 reads CACARDSLFEQYF. The CDR3 nucleotides are TGTGCCTGCGCCCGGGACAGCCTTTTCGAGCAGTACTTC.

This chain connects TRBV11-2 to TRBJ2-6; D remains unclear. V was cut by 10 bases and J by 0 bases, with 7 bases left in between. This CDR3 has 13 amino acids. Germline V gene sequence: CDR1 SGHAT, CDR2 FQNNGV. The CDR3 protein is CAIGISGANVLTF. CDR3 DNA: TGTGCCATCGGAATCTCTGGGGCCAACGTCCTGACTTTC.

This clonotype has a handful of counts. This rearrangement joins TRBV5-1 to TRBJ1-1; D remains unclear. The V end lost 0 bases, the J end lost 6 bases, and 12 bases lay between the germline ends. Germline-derived CDR1 and CDR2 are SGHRS and YFSETQ. The CDR3 totals 14 residues. CDR3 in amino acids: CASSLERARAEAFF. CDR3 coding DNA: TGCGCCAGCAGCTTGGAAAGAGCAAGGGCTGAAGCTTTCTTT.

V gene TRBV5-1 combines with J gene TRBJ2-1, with D perhaps TRBD2 (5 bases). The CDR3 sequence is 14 residues long. Trimming pared 0 bases from V and 6 bases from J, leaving 10 bases between. CDR1 is SGHRS, CDR2 YFSETQ, per germline. The CDR3, as DNA: TGCGCCAGCAGCTTGGCCCTAGGAGGCAATGAGCAGTTCTTC. It yields the protein CASSLALGGNEQFF.